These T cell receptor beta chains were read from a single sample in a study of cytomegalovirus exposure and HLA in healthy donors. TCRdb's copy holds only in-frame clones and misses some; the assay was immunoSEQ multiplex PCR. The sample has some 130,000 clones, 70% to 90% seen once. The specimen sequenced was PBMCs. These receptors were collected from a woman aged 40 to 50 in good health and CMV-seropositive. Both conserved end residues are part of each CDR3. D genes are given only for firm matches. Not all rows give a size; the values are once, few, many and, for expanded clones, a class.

CDR3: CAWSIQGDYGYTF
DNA: TGTGCCTGGTCCATACAGGGTGACTATGGCTACACCTTC
length: 13
J: TRBJ1-2
size: once
V: TRBV30
D: -

CDR3: CASSFLELQPQHF
DNA: TGTGCCAGCAGCTTTCTTGAGTTACAGCCCCAGCATTTT
length: 13
J: TRBJ1-5
size: -
V: TRBV5-8
D: -

CDR3: CASSYSPGRGLSF
DNA: TGTGCCAGCAGTTACTCTCCCGGGAGGGGCTTGAGCTTC
length: 13
J: TRBJ1-2
size: few
V: TRBV6-5
D: -

CDR3: CASSRAGAIYEQYF
DNA: TGTGCCAGCAGCCGAGCAGGGGCGATATACGAGCAGTACTTC
length: 14
J: TRBJ2-7
size: -
V: TRBV7-9
D: -

CDR3: CASRGVGGPQPQHF
DNA: TGTGCCAGTAGGGGCGTAGGGGGCCCTCAGCCCCAGCATTTT
length: 14
J: TRBJ1-5
size: -
V: TRBV19
D: TRBD1

CDR3: CASSLTPRQYF
DNA: TGTGCCAGCAGCTTAACACCCCGACAGTATTTT
length: 11
J: TRBJ2-3
size: -
V: TRBV7-6
D: -

CDR3: CASLLRSGGNTIYF
DNA: TGTGCCAGCCTGCTCCGATCGGGGGGAAACACCATATATTTT
length: 14
J: TRBJ1-3
size: -
V: TRBV28
D: -

CDR3: CASSPRRSVDTEAFF
DNA: TGTGCCAGCTCACCCCGGAGGTCTGTCGACACTGAAGCTTTCTTT
length: 15
J: TRBJ1-1
size: -
V: TRBV18
D: -

CDR3: CASSLSTSGGTDTQYF
DNA: TGCGCCAGCAGCCTGTCGACTAGCGGGGGGACAGATACGCAGTATTTT
length: 16
J: TRBJ2-3
size: -
V: TRBV4-1
D: TRBD2

CDR3: CASSLNRDREAFF
DNA: TGTGCCAGCAGCCTCAACCGGGACAGAGAAGCTTTCTTT
length: 13
J: TRBJ1-1
size: -
V: TRBV7-6
D: TRBD1

CDR3: CASSPTSGMGSYEQYF
DNA: TGCGCCAGCAGCCCGACTAGCGGCATGGGATCCTACGAGCAGTACTTC
length: 16
J: TRBJ2-7
size: -
V: TRBV4-3
D: TRBD2

CDR3: CASSLGLAGGDNEQFF
DNA: TGTGCCAGCAGCTTAGGACTAGCGGGAGGTGACAATGAGCAGTTCTTC
length: 16
J: TRBJ2-1
size: -
V: TRBV7-9
D: TRBD2

CDR3: CASSVRTGVTEAFF
DNA: TGTGCCAGCAGTGTTAGGACAGGGGTCACTGAAGCTTTCTTT
length: 14
J: TRBJ1-1
size: -
V: TRBV6-1
D: TRBD1

CDR3: CASSQDGQGDQPQHF
DNA: TGTGCCAGCAGCCAAGATGGACAGGGCGATCAGCCCCAGCATTTT
length: 15
J: TRBJ1-5
size: -
V: TRBV4-2
D: TRBD1

CDR3: CAISDWDRVLDGYTF
DNA: TGTGCCATCAGTGACTGGGACAGGGTGCTCGATGGCTACACCTTC
length: 15
J: TRBJ1-2
size: -
V: TRBV10-3
D: TRBD1

CDR3: CASSLAAGAYEQYF
DNA: TGTGCCAGCAGTTTGGCGGCCGGAGCCTACGAGCAGTACTTC
length: 14
J: TRBJ2-7
size: -
V: TRBV28
D: -

CDR3: CASSQSPQSQETQYF
DNA: TGCGCCAGCAGCCAATCCCCACAGAGCCAAGAGACCCAGTACTTC
length: 15
J: TRBJ2-5
size: -
V: TRBV4-3
D: -

CDR3: CASSQAGSGNTIYF
DNA: TGTGCCAGCAGCCAAGCGGGATCTGGAAACACCATATATTTT
length: 14
J: TRBJ1-3
size: once
V: TRBV4-2
D: -

CDR3: CASSLVSGAPDTQYF
DNA: TGCGCCAGCAGCTTGGTTAGCGGGGCCCCAGATACGCAGTATTTT
length: 15
J: TRBJ2-3
size: -
V: TRBV5-1
D: TRBD2

CDR3: CASSVAQNTEAFF
DNA: TGTGCCAGCAGCGTAGCCCAAAACACTGAAGCTTTCTTT
length: 13
J: TRBJ1-1
size: -
V: TRBV9
D: -

CDR3: CASSPLTFYNSPLHF
DNA: TGTGCCAGCAGTCCCTTGACATTTTATAATTCACCCCTCCACTTT
length: 15
J: TRBJ1-6
size: -
V: TRBV28
D: -

CDR3: CASSQDLGHGSYEQYF
DNA: TGCGCCAGCAGCCAAGATCTGGGACACGGTTCCTACGAGCAGTACTTC
length: 16
J: TRBJ2-7
size: once
V: TRBV4-1
D: -

CDR3: CASGGRSGEQYF
DNA: TGTGCCTCCGGTGGGCGTAGCGGCGAGCAGTACTTC
length: 12
J: TRBJ2-7
size: -
V: TRBV11-3
D: -

CDR3: CASSEVTGVLTEAFF
DNA: TGTGCCAGCAGTGAAGTGACAGGGGTTCTCACTGAAGCTTTCTTT
length: 15
J: TRBJ1-1
size: -
V: TRBV6-1
D: TRBD1

CDR3: CASSGTNTDTQYF
DNA: TGCGCCAGCAGCGGGACTAACACAGATACGCAGTATTTT
length: 13
J: TRBJ2-3
size: -
V: TRBV5-1
D: TRBD2

CDR3: CATGASGGETQYF
DNA: TGTGCCACCGGTGCTTCTGGGGGGGAGACCCAGTACTTC
length: 13
J: TRBJ2-5
size: once
V: TRBV7-9
D: -

CDR3: CASSPGTSLGEQYF
DNA: TGTGCCAGCAGCCCCGGGACTAGCTTGGGCGAGCAGTACTTC
length: 14
J: TRBJ2-7
size: few
V: TRBV5-8
D: TRBD2

CDR3: CAWSRGTQSSGNTIYF
DNA: TGTGCCTGGAGCCGAGGGACACAGAGCTCTGGAAACACCATATATTTT
length: 16
J: TRBJ1-3
size: -
V: TRBV30
D: -

CDR3: CASSLDLGGSGYTF
DNA: TGTGCCAGCAGCTTAGATCTAGGGGGCTCTGGCTACACCTTC
length: 14
J: TRBJ1-2
size: -
V: TRBV11-2
D: TRBD1

CDR3: CASSQIGGYGYTF
DNA: TGTGCCAGCAGCCAAATAGGGGGTTATGGCTACACCTTC
length: 13
J: TRBJ1-2
size: -
V: TRBV14
D: -

CDR3: CAWRNRGAGNTIYF
DNA: TGTGCCTGGAGAAACAGGGGAGCAGGAAACACCATATATTTT
length: 14
J: TRBJ1-3
size: -
V: TRBV30
D: TRBD1

CDR3: CAINPGSYEQYF
DNA: TGTGCCATCAATCCAGGCTCCTACGAGCAGTACTTC
length: 12
J: TRBJ2-7
size: -
V: TRBV10-3
D: -

CDR3: CASSLWRGVTNNEQFF
DNA: TGTGCCAGCAGTTTATGGCGCGGGGTTACTAACAATGAGCAGTTCTTC
length: 16
J: TRBJ2-1
size: -
V: TRBV27
D: -

CDR3: CASREGSLGEQYF
DNA: TGTGCCAGCAGGGAGGGGTCCTTGGGGGAGCAGTACTTC
length: 13
J: TRBJ2-7
size: -
V: TRBV27
D: -

CDR3: CASSLESTGLYGYTF
DNA: TGTGCCAGCAGCCTGGAGTCTACAGGGCTCTATGGCTACACCTTC
length: 15
J: TRBJ1-2
size: -
V: TRBV5-4
D: -

CDR3: CASSYLADRNYGYTF
DNA: TGTGCCAGCAGTTATTTGGCGGACAGAAACTATGGCTACACCTTC
length: 15
J: TRBJ1-2
size: -
V: TRBV6-5
D: -

CDR3: CASSPGREIYEQYF
DNA: TGTGCCAGCAGCCCGGGCCGGGAGATATACGAGCAGTACTTC
length: 14
J: TRBJ2-7
size: -
V: TRBV28
D: -

CDR3: CASSFPRQGNTEAFF
DNA: TGTGCCAGCAGCTTCCCTAGACAGGGAAACACTGAAGCTTTCTTT
length: 15
J: TRBJ1-1
size: -
V: TRBV5-6
D: TRBD1

CDR3: CASSYSLVRGGGYTF
DNA: TGTGCCAGCAGTTACTCCCTCGTCAGGGGCGGTGGCTACACCTTC
length: 15
J: TRBJ1-2
size: -
V: TRBV6-5
D: -

CDR3: CASSLELAGGRSSYEQYF
DNA: TGTGCCAGCAGCTTGGAACTAGCGGGAGGCCGGAGCTCCTACGAGCAGTACTTC
length: 18
J: TRBJ2-7
size: -
V: TRBV5-6
D: TRBD2

CDR3: CATSRVLAGGEQYF
DNA: TGTGCCACCAGCAGAGTACTCGCGGGGGGCGAGCAGTACTTC
length: 14
J: TRBJ2-7
size: -
V: TRBV15
D: TRBD2

CDR3: CASSQEALPSGSLYNEQFF
DNA: TGCGCCAGCAGCCAAGAGGCTCTTCCTAGCGGGAGTTTATACAATGAGCAGTTCTTC
length: 19
J: TRBJ2-1
size: -
V: TRBV4-3
D: TRBD2

CDR3: CAMTQDRDLNSPLHF
DNA: TGTGCCATGACGCAAGACAGGGACCTTAATTCACCCCTCCACTTT
length: 15
J: TRBJ1-6
size: -
V: TRBV10-3
D: TRBD1

CDR3: CASSPVTAEETQYF
DNA: TGTGCCAGCTCACCAGTGACGGCGGAAGAGACCCAGTACTTC
length: 14
J: TRBJ2-5
size: -
V: TRBV18
D: -

CDR3: CASSSLDRGWDSPLHF
DNA: TGTGCCAGCAGTTCTCTTGACAGGGGGTGGGATTCACCCCTCCACTTT
length: 16
J: TRBJ1-6
size: -
V: TRBV28
D: TRBD1